Below are 24 T cell receptor beta chains sequenced from a single sample in a study of cytomegalovirus exposure and HLA in healthy donors. PCR was performed using 60 Vbeta and 13 Jbeta primers. TCRdb's table, derived via immunoSEQ multiplex PCR, lists solely in-frame clones and lacks some. The sample consists of over 100,000 clones, 65% to 75% of them appearing once. Material for sequencing was PBMCs. These receptors all come from a young man in good health and CMV-seropositive.

In its sample, this clone was seen once. CDR3 loop: CASSADRATEAFF. DNA for the CDR3: TGTGCCAGCAGTGCGGACAGGGCCACTGAAGCTTTCTTT. V usage is TRBV6-1 and J usage is TRBJ1-1, with 8 bases lining up with TRBD1. The J segment lost 4 bases and the V segment lost 4 bases, leaving 2 bases of the junction unmatched. The CDR3 spans 13 residues. The germline gives CDR1 MNHNS, CDR2 SASEGT.

The chain employs TRBV6-1 and TRBJ2-3; D remains ambiguous. This CDR3 spans 12 amino acids. The germline CDR1 and CDR2 sequences are MNHNS and SASEGT. The V and J ends lost 6 bases and 5 bases respectively, with 9 bases between them. CDR3 DNA: TGTGCCAGCAGGCTGCCACAAGATACGCAGTATTTT. It encodes CASRLPQDTQYF.

The chain is built from TRBV30 and TRBJ1-3; 8 bases match TRBD1. CDR1 is GTSNPN and CDR2 is SVGIG in the germline V gene (reference sequence). V lost 3 bases and J lost 0; bases outside the gene matches: 4. The CDR3 extends over 15 amino acids. CDR3: CAWRETGGSGNTIYF. CDR3 in DNA: TGTGCCTGGAGGGAAACAGGGGGCTCTGGAAACACCATATATTTT.

This clone was recorded a few times. The rearrangement uses TRBV29-1 and TRBJ2-2; 7 bases map to TRBD1. The CDR3 is made up of 14 amino acids. Germline V lookup: CDR1 SQVTM, CDR2 ANQGSEA. V was pared by 7 bases and J by 2 bases, with 7 bases of the junction left unmatched. The CDR3 bases are TGCAGCGCCAGGACAGGCCAAAACACCGGGGAGCTGTTTTTT. Protein product: CSARTGQNTGELFF.

The chain employs TRBV19 and TRBJ1-5; D gene unclear. V was cut by 3 bases and J by 2 bases, with 14 bases left in between. CDR1 and CDR2 from the germline V gene are LNHDA and SQIVND (reference sequence). The CDR3 is 16 amino acids. This CDR3 is CASSIRRPLGNQPQHF. CDR3 DNA sequence: TGTGCCAGTAGTATTCGGAGGCCCCTAGGCAATCAGCCCCAGCATTTT.

The chain links TRBV7-2 to TRBJ2-1; D is perhaps TRBD1 (5 bases). The CDR3 length is 15 residues. Germline assignment: CDR1 SGHTA and CDR2 FQGNSA. V gave up 1 base and J gave up 5 bases, with 12 bases separating them. As DNA, the CDR3 is TGTGCCAGCAGCTTAGAACGCAGGACAAACAATGAGCAGTTCTTC. Amino acid sequence: CASSLERRTNNEQFF.

This chain joins TRBV30 and TRBJ2-5; 9 nucleotides align to TRBD1. The J call may be faulty, since TRBJ2-7 better matches the DNA end. CDR1 and CDR2 from the germline V gene are GTSNPN and SVGIG (reference sequence). This CDR3 contains 13 residues. As DNA, the CDR3 is TGTGCCTTACACAGGGGGCTGACCTACGAGCAGTACTTC. It encodes CALHRGLTYEQYF.

CDR3 DNA: TGTGCCAGTAGTATAGCAGGGGGCCCTCGAGAGCAGTACTTC. Its protein product is CASSIAGGPREQYF. The chain has TRBV19 and TRBJ2-7, with TRBD1 matching 8 bases. V trimming: 1 base; J trimming: 7 bases; junction bases outside the gene matches: 6. From germline, CDR1 is LNHDA and CDR2 SQIVND (reference sequence). This CDR3 comprises 14 residues.

V and J are TRBV27 and TRBJ2-3, with D unclear. The CDR3 loop spans 14 amino acids. Germline V gene sequence: CDR1 MNHEY, CDR2 SMNVEV (reference sequence). The V and J ends lost 6 bases and 4 bases respectively, with 14 bases between them. The CDR3 coding sequence is TGTGCCAGCAGCATAATATCGGTGGCAGATACGCAGTATTTT. It specifies CASSIISVADTQYF.

The chain carries TRBV6-6 and TRBJ1-3, with 7 bases fitting TRBD1. Germline V gene lookup returns CDR1 MNHNY and CDR2 SVGAGI (reference sequence). The length of the CDR3 is 15 residues. The ends lost 0 bases at V and 1 base at J; junction bases unmatched: 0. This chain's CDR3 is CASSYSTGSGNTIYF. The CDR3 nucleotides read TGTGCCAGCAGTTACTCGACAGGGTCTGGAAACACCATATATTTT.

This chain joins TRBV9 and TRBJ1-1, with no clear D. This CDR3 has 15 residues. Per the germline V gene, CDR1 is SGDLS and CDR2 is YYNGEE. Trimming left V 4 bases short and J 4 bases short, with 17 bases between. The CDR3: CASSPRQEGGTEAFF. In nucleotides, the CDR3 is TGTGCCAGCAGCCCTCGCCAAGAGGGTGGCACTGAAGCTTTCTTT.

This chain connects TRBV7-2 to TRBJ1-2; 7 bases map to TRBD1. Germline lookup yields CDR1 SGHTA and CDR2 FQGNSA. The CDR3 runs 17 residues. The ends lost 5 bases at V and 3 bases at J; junction bases unmatched: 15. CDR3 sequence: CASSPGTALLTYYGYTF. Here the CDR3 DNA reads TGTGCCAGCAGCCCGGGGACAGCGCTACTAACGTACTATGGCTACACCTTC.

In this sample, this clone turned up a few times. The chain employs TRBV10-1 and TRBJ1-1, with D uncertain. This CDR3 has 15 residues. V lost 5 bases and J 2 bases, leaving 15 bases between the germline ends. The germline V gene has CDR1 WNHNN and CDR2 SYGVQD (reference sequence). As DNA, the CDR3 is TGCGCCAGCAGTCCCCGGCGGGGATCAAACACTGAAGCTTTCTTT. This sequence encodes CASSPRRGSNTEAFF.

This clone was detected only once. This sequence joins TRBV5-1 and TRBJ2-1; D remains unclear. CDR3 length equals 16 residues. Germline CDR1 SGHRS, CDR2 YFSETQ. The V and J ends lost 0 bases and 0 bases respectively, with 10 bases between them. The CDR3 nucleotides are TGCGCCAGCAGCTTGGAAGAGGTCCGCTCCTACAATGAGCAGTTCTTC. It is translated as CASSLEEVRSYNEQFF.

J is TRBJ1-1 and V is TRBV10-1; no definite D call. The V end was cut by 5 bases, the J end by 3 bases, with 13 bases between. The germline V gene has CDR1 WNHNN and CDR2 SYGVQD (reference sequence). The CDR3 consists of 14 residues. The DNA for the CDR3 is TGCGCCAGCAGTCCTGCGACAAGCTACACTGAAGCTTTCTTT. This encodes CASSPATSYTEAFF.

This chain uses TRBV7-9 with TRBJ2-1, with a weak D call TRBD1 (6 bases). The CDR3 is made up of 12 amino acids. The V and J ends lost 5 bases and 7 bases respectively, with 9 bases between them. The germline V gene has CDR1 SEHNR and CDR2 FQNEAQ (reference sequence). CDR3 in DNA: TGTGCCAGCAGCAACAGGGTTAATGAGCAGTTCTTC. As protein: CASSNRVNEQFF.

The rearrangement links TRBV27 to TRBJ2-3; D remains unclear. This CDR3 comprises 14 residues. The V gene's germline CDR1 is MNHEY and CDR2 SMNVEV (reference sequence). Trimming stripped 2 bases from V and 0 bases from J, with 6 bases between. The CDR3 loop is CASSLQFSTDTQYF. The CDR3 bases are TGTGCCAGCAGTTTACAGTTTAGCACAGATACGCAGTATTTT.

The chain has TRBV14 and TRBJ2-2, with D unresolved. V was shortened by 1 base and J by 1 base, with 7 bases between the two germline ends. The germline CDR1 and CDR2 sequences are SGHDN and FVKESK. The CDR3 length is 15 residues. For the CDR3, the DNA is TGTGCCAGCAGCCAAGGAGCGCTGAACACCGGGGAGCTGTTTTTT. Amino acid sequence: CASSQGALNTGELFF.

The rearrangement uses TRBV4-1 and TRBJ2-1, with TRBD2 identical over 12 bases. This CDR3 has 15 residues. J lost 6 bases, V lost 3 bases, and 3 bases had no gene match. CDR1 MGHRA and CDR2 YSYEKL come from the germline V gene. The CDR3 nucleotides read TGCGCCAGCAGCCACCCGGGACTAGCGGGCAATGAGCAGTTCTTC. Translated: CASSHPGLAGNEQFF.

The chain recombines TRBV7-6 with TRBJ1-4, with D maybe TRBD1 (5 bases). Trimming removed 9 bases at V and 0 bases at J, with 20 bases between. The CDR3 loop spans 17 amino acids. Germline V gene sequence: CDR1 SGHVS, CDR2 FNYEAQ. The CDR3 sequence is CASTDSPVVATNEKLFF. CDR3 DNA sequence: TGTGCCAGTACTGACAGTCCCGTGGTAGCAACTAATGAAAAACTGTTTTTT.

V is TRBV2 and J is TRBJ2-3; the D gene is possibly TRBD2 (6 bases). Trimming stripped 6 bases from V and 0 bases from J, with 10 bases between. The CDR3 covers 14 residues. The germline gives CDR1 SNHLY, CDR2 FYNNEI. CDR3 protein: CASRGLLSTDTQYF. The CDR3 DNA follows: TGTGCCAGCAGGGGACTTCTTAGCACAGATACGCAGTATTTT.

The chain employs TRBV5-5 and TRBJ1-3; 9 bases align to TRBD1. The J segment lost 0 bases and the V segment lost 4 bases, leaving 5 bases of the junction unmatched. This CDR3 has 16 amino acids. The V gene's germline CDR1 is SGHKS and CDR2 YYEKEE (reference sequence). The CDR3 bases are TGTGCCAGCAGCAGGACAGGGGTGAGCTCTGGAAACACCATATATTTT. This encodes CASSRTGVSSGNTIYF.

The J gene is TRBJ1-1, the V gene TRBV2; D may be TRBD1 (6 bases). The CDR3 has 16 amino acids. Trimming shortened V by 6 bases and J by 4 bases, and 21 bases separated the two germline ends. Germline V CDR1 and CDR2: SNHLY, FYNNEI. CDR3 loop: CASRGIDRLSGTEAFF. The CDR3 bases are TGTGCCAGCAGGGGCATTGACAGGTTATCGGGCACTGAAGCTTTCTTT.

About this clone itself: One end of the junction does not line up with germline, which may come from a read error. The CDR3: CSSSLLAGVSYNEQFF. CDR3 DNA: TGTTCCAGCAGCTTACTAGCGGGAGTCTCCTACAATGAGCAGTTCTTC. The chain employs TRBV7-9 and TRBJ2-1; TRBD2 matches 11 bases. Germline CDR1 reads SEHNR; CDR2 reads FQNEAQ (reference sequence). The CDR3 runs 16 residues.